This T cell receptor (beta chain) was sequenced in a study of shared clonotypes between healthy human individuals. Study-wide background: With ages of 18 to 49, the donors were a couple of women and a few men. Per-donor plates numbered three CD4 naive, three CD4 memory, two CD8 naive and one CD8 memory.

Naive CD8 cells lacked CD45RO, underwent positive selection for CCR7 and left out terminally differentiated effector memory CD45RA+ cells. All participating donors were Caucasian adults from Nashville, Tennessee. Assay: immunoSEQ multiplex PCR; the TCRdb copy retains only in-frame clones and omits some. The sample consists of around 620,000 clones, about 95% of them appearing once. CDR1 SGHRS and CDR2 YFSETQ come from the germline V gene. Trimming cost V 4 bases and J 3 bases, with 14 bases left between them. CDR3 length: 14 residues. The chain uses TRBV5-1 and TRBJ2-7, with D perhaps given as TRBD1 or TRBD2 (5 bases each). Sequenced material: naive CD8+ T cells sorted from blood. The clonotype comes from a woman in her 30s in good health. CDR3 sequence (DNA): TGCGCCAGCAGCCTGGGGGACCACCTCTACGAGCAGTACTTC. Translated: CASSLGDHLYEQYF. The full variable domain, completed using reference TRBV5-1 and TRBJ2-7, is KAGVTQTPRYLIKTRGQQVTLSCSPISGHRSVSWYQQTPGQGLQFLFEYFSETQRNKGNFPGRFSGRQFSNSRSEMNVSTLELGDSALYLCASSLGDHLYEQYFGPGTRLTVT.